What follows describes a single T cell receptor beta chain. This entry belongs to a study of blood T cell repertoires in COVID-19. Study in general: The United States, Italy and Spain provided the acute and convalescent COVID-19 samples. T cells, B-cell-depleted T cells, or PBMCs provided the cDNA or gDNA that served as material.

Authors' processing steps: Reference gene primer amplification yielded estimated nucleated cell counts. The method was immunoSEQ multiplex PCR; TCRdb's version includes in-frame clones alone and lacks a portion of them. That table supplies the V and J calls and clone size; D and trimming were determined from the DNA. The sample lists about 270,000 clones; about 80% were seen once. Germline lookup yields CDR1 SGHRS and CDR2 YFSETQ. The CDR3 sequence is 15 residues long. V lost 0 bases to trimming and J lost 4 bases, with 13 bases between them. The chain couples TRBV5-1 to TRBJ1-1; the D is unclear. This clonotype originated in a woman between 45 and 65 years old who had recovered from COVID-19. The specimen was peripheral blood. This chain's CDR3 is CASSLVPATGTEAFF. CDR3 sequence (DNA): TGCGCCAGCAGCTTGGTCCCCGCGACGGGCACTGAAGCTTTCTTT.